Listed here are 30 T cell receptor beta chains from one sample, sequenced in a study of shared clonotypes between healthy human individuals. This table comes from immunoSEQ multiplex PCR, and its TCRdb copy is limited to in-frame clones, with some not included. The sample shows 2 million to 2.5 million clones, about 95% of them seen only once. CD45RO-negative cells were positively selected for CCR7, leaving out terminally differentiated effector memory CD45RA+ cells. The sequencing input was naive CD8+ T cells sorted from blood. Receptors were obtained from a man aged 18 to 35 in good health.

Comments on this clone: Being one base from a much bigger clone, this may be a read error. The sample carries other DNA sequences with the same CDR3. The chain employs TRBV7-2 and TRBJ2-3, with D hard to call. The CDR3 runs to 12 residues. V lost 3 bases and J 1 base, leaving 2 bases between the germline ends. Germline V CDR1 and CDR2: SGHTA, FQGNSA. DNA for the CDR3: TGTGCCAGCAGCTTCGGCACAGATACGCAGTATTTT. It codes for CASSFGTDTQYF.

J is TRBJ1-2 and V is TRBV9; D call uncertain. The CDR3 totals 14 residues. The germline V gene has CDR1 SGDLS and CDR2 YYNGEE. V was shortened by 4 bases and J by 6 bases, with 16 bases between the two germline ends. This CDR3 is CASSRSYTFDGYTF. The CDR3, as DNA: TGTGCCAGCAGCAGGAGCTATACCTTCGATGGCTACACCTTC.

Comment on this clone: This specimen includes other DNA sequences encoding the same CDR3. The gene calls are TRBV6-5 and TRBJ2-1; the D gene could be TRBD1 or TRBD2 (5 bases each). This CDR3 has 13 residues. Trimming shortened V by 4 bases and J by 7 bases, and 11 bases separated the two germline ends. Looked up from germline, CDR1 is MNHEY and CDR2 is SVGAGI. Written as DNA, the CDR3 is TGTGCCAGCAGTTTCGCCGAGGGGAATGAGCAGTTCTTC. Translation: CASSFAEGNEQFF.

The CDR3 is CASSPTGGEKLFF. The CDR3, as DNA: TGTGCCAGCAGCCCCACAGGTGGGGAAAAACTGTTTTTT. The genes are TRBV9 and TRBJ1-4; possibly TRBD1 for D (5 bases). Trimming removed 4 bases from V and 8 bases from J, with 12 bases in between. The CDR3 sequence is 13 residues long. Germline values: CDR1 SGDLS, CDR2 YYNGEE.

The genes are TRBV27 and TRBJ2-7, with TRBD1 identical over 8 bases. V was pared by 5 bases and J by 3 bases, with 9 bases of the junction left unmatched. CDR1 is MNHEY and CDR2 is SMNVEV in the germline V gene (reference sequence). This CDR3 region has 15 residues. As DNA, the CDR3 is TGTGCCAGCAGTCCCGAACAGGGGGGCCTCTACGAGCAGTACTTC. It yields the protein CASSPEQGGLYEQYF.

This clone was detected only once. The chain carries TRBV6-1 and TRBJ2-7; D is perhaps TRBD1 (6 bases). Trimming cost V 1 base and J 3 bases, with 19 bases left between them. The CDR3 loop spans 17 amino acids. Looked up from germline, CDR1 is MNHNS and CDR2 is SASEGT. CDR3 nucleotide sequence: TGTGCCAGCAGTGAAGTGGACAGCTGGAGTGGAGACTACGAGCAGTACTTC. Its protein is CASSEVDSWSGDYEQYF.

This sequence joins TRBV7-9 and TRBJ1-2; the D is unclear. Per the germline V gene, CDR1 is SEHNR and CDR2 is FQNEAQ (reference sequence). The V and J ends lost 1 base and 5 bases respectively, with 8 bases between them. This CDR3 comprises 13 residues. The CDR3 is CASSLGPIYGYTF. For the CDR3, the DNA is TGTGCCAGCAGCTTAGGGCCTATTTATGGCTACACCTTC.

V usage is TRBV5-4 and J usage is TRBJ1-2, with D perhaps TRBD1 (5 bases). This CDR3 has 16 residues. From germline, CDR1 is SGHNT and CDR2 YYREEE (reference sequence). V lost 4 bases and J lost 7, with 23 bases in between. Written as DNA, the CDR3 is TGTGCCAGCAGCCTTCTCGAAGTGCTAGGGGCGGGTGGCTACACCTTC. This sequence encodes CASSLLEVLGAGGYTF.

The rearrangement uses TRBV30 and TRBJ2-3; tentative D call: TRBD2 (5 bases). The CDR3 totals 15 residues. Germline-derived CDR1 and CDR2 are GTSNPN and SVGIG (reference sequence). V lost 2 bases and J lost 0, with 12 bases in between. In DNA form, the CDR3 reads TGTGCCTGGAGTCGTCGCGGGCCTAGCACAGATACGCAGTATTTT. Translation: CAWSRRGPSTDTQYF.

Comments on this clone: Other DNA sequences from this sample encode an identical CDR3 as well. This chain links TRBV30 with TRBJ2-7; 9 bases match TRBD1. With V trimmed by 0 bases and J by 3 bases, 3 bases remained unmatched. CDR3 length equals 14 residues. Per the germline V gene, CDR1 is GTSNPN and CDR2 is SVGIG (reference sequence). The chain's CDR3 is CAWSVGTGFYEQYF. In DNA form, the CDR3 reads TGTGCCTGGAGTGTGGGGACAGGGTTCTACGAGCAGTACTTC.

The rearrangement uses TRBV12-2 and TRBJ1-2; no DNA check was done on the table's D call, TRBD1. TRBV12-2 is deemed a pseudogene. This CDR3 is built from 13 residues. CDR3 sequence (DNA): TGTGCAAGTCGCTTCCGGACAGGGGCTGGCTACACCTTC. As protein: CASRFRTGAGYTF.

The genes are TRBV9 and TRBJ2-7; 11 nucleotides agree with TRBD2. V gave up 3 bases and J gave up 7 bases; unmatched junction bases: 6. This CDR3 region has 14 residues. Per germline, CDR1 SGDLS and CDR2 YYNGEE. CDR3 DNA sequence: TGTGCCAGCAGCGAAACTAGCGGGAGTGGTGAGCAGTACTTC. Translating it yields CASSETSGSGEQYF.

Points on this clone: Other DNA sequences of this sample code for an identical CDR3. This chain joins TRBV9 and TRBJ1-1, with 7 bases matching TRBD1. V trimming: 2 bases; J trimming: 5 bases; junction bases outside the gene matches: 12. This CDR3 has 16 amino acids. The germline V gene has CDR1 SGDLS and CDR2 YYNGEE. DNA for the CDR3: TGTGCCAGCAGCGTGGAACCACAGGGGATTGGGACTGAAGCTTTCTTT. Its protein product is CASSVEPQGIGTEAFF.

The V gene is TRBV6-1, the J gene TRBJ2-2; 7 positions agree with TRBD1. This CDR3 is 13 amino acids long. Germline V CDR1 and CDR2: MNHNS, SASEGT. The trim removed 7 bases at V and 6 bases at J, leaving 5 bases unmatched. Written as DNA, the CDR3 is TGTGCCAGCACCCCGACAGGGTCCGGGGAGCTGTTTTTT. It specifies CASTPTGSGELFF.

The CDR3 sequence: CASSVLPTSGGQQQYF. The CDR3 region has the DNA TGTGCCAGCAGCGTCCTACCAACTAGCGGGGGACAACAACAGTATTTT. The gene calls are TRBV9 and TRBJ2-3, with TRBD2 matching over 11 bases. Losses at the gene ends were 2 bases for V and 12 bases for J; bases not matched to a gene: 14. Germline V gives CDR1 SGDLS, CDR2 YYNGEE. The length of the CDR3 is 16 residues.

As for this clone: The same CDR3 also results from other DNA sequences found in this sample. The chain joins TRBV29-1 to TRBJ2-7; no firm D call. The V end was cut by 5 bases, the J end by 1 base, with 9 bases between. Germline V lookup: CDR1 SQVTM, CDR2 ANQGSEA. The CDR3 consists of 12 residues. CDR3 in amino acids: CSVRQESYEQYF. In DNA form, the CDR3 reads TGCAGCGTTCGGCAGGAGTCCTACGAGCAGTACTTC.

The CDR3 here is CASSPGAFDTDTQYF. For the CDR3, the DNA is TGCGCCAGCAGCCCAGGGGCCTTTGACACAGATACGCAGTATTTT. This rearrangement joins TRBV5-1 to TRBJ2-3; D possibly corresponds to TRBD1 (6 bases). The CDR3 has 15 amino acids. V was clipped by 4 bases and J by 2 bases, with 14 bases between them. CDR1 and CDR2 (germline): SGHRS, YFSETQ.

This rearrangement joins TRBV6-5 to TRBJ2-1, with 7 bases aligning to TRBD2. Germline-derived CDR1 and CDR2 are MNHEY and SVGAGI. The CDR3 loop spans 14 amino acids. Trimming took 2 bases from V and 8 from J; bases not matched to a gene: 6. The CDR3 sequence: CASSYGPGGDEQFF. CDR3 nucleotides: TGTGCCAGCAGTTACGGACCGGGAGGTGATGAGCAGTTCTTC.

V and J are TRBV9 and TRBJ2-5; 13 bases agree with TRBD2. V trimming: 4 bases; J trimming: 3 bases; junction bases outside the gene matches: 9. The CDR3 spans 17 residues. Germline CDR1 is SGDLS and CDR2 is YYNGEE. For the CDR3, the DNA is TGTGCCAGCAGCCCAGAGACTAGCGGGGGGATTAAAGAGACCCAGTACTTC. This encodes CASSPETSGGIKETQYF. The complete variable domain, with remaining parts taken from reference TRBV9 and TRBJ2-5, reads DSGVTQTPKHLITATGQRVTLRCSPRSGDLSVYWYQQSLDQGLQFLIQYYNGEERAKGNILERFSAQQFPDLHSELNLSSLELGDSALYFCASSPETSGGIKETQYFGPGTRLLVL.

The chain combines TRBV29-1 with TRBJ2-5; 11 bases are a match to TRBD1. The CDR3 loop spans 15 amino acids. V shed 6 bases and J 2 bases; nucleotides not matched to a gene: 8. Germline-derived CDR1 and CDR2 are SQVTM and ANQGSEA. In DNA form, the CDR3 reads TGCAGCGTGGGGGACAGGGGGTCCATACAAGAGACCCAGTACTTC. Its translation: CSVGDRGSIQETQYF. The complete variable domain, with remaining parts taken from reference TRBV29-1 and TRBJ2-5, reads SAVISQKPSRDICQRGTSLTIQCQVDSQVTMMFWYRQQPGQSLTLIATANQGSEATYESGFVIDKFPISRPNLTFSTLTVSNMSPEDSSIYLCSVGDRGSIQETQYFGPGTRLLVL.

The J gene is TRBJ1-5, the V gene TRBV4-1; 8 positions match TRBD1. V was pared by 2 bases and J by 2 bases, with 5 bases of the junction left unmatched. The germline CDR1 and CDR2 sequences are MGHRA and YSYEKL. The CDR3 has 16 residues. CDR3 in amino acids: CASSQLQGVGNQPQHF. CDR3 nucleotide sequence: TGCGCCAGCAGCCAATTACAGGGGGTCGGCAATCAGCCCCAGCATTTT.

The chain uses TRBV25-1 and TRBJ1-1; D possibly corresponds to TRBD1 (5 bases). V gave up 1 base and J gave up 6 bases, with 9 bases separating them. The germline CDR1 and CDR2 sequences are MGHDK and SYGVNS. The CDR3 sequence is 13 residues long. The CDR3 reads CASSELTGAEAFF. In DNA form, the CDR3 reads TGTGCCAGCAGTGAATTAACGGGGGCTGAAGCTTTCTTT.

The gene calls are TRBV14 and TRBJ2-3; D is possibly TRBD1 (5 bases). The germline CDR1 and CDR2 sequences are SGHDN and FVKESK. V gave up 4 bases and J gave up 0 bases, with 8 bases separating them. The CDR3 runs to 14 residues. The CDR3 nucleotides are TGTGCCAGCAGCCTCGCAGGGAGCACAGATACGCAGTATTTT. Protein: CASSLAGSTDTQYF.

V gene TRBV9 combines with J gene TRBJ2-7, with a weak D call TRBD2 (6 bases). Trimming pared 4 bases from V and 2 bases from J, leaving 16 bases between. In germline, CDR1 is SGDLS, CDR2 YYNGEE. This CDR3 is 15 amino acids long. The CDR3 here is CASSWGVAEAYEQYF. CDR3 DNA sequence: TGTGCCAGCAGCTGGGGGGTAGCGGAGGCCTACGAGCAGTACTTC.

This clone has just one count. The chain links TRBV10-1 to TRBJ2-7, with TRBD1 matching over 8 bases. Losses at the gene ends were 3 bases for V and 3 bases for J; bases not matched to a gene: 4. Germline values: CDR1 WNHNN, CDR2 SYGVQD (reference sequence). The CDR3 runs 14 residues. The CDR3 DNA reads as TGCGCCAGCAGTGATCACAGGGGGTTCTACGAGCAGTACTTC. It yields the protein CASSDHRGFYEQYF.

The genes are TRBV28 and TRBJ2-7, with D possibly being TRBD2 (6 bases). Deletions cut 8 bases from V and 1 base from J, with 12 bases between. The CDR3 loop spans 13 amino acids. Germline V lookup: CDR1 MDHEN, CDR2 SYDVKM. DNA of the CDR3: TGTGCCAGCTGGGGGGACGGTTCCTACGAGCAGTACTTC. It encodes CASWGDGSYEQYF.

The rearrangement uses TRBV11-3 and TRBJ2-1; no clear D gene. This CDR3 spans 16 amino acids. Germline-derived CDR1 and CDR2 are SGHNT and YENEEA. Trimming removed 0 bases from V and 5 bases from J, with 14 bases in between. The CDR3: CASSLDVTSGDNEQFF. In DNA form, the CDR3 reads TGTGCCAGCAGCTTAGACGTGACTTCCGGAGACAATGAGCAGTTCTTC. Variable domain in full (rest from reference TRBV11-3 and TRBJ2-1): EAGVVQSPRYKIIEKKQPVAFWCNPISGHNTLYWYLQNLGQGPELLIRYENEEAVDDSQLPKDRFSAERLKGVDSTLKIQPAELGDSAVYLCASSLDVTSGDNEQFFGPGTRLTVL.

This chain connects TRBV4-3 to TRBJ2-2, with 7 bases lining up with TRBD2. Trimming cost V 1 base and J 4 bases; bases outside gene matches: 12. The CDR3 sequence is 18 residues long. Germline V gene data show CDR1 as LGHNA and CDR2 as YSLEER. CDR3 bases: TGCGCCAGCAGCCAAGGCGACCTAGGACTAGAAGGCACCGGGGAGCTGTTTTTT. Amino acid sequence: CASSQGDLGLEGTGELFF.

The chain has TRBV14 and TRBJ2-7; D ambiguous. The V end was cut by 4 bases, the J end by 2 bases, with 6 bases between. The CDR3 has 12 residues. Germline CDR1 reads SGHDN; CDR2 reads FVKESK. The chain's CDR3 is CASSRGTYEQYF. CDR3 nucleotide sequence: TGTGCCAGCAGCCGAGGTACCTACGAGCAGTACTTC.

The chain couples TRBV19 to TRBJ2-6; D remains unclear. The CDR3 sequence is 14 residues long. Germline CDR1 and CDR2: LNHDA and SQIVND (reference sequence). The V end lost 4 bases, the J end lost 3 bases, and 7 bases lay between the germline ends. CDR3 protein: CASSSPGGANVLTF. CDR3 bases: TGTGCCAGTAGTAGTCCAGGTGGGGCCAACGTCCTGACTTTC. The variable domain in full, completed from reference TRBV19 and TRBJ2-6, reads DGGITQSPKYLFRKEGQNVTLSCEQNLNHDAMYWYRQDPGQGLRLIYYSQIVNDFQKGDIAEGYSVSREKKESFPLTVTSAQKNPTAFYLCASSSPGGANVLTFGAGSRLTVL.